The following is a T cell receptor (beta chain) sequence with its context. The antigen is not known. This CDR3 has 15 residues. Germline V gives CDR1 SSHAT, CDR2 FNYEAQ (reference sequence). Investigators built TCR beta libraries using UMI-labeled 5' RACE. TCRdb reanalyzed the 5' RACE reads, giving one entry per CDR3 protein sequence and no DNA. Its listing shows 5,500 to 7,000 distinct CDR3 sequences. Extraction drew RNA from duplicate vials of 150,000 sorted CD8+ T cells for each subset. The data were obtained in a study of human CD8 memory T cell subsets. Study-level findings and limits: Stem-like memory T cell repertoires seemed more diverse than precursor exhausted ones by Chao1 estimates. While effector memory cells differed, stem-like memory and precursor exhausted T cells had similarly high diversity.

Sequencing was performed on CD8+ effector memory T cells (TEM) sorted from PBMCs. Indicated subset: effector memory CD8 T cells, CCR7- CD45RO+ CD95+. V usage is TRBV7-7 and J usage is TRBJ2-5; the TCRdb call, TRBD1, lacks DNA for checking. The receptor was isolated from a human donor in good health. The chain's CDR3 is CASSLVASPGETQYF.